This T cell receptor (beta chain) was identified in a study of technical replicates of blood from a few donors. TCRdb keeps only in-frame clones here, not all; method: immunoSEQ multiplex PCR. The table has tens of thousands of clones, more than 85% seen once. The CDR3 consists of 14 residues. Germline values: CDR1 SGHDT, CDR2 YYEEEE. Trimming cost V 0 bases and J 4 bases, with 7 bases left between them. The source is a human donor in good health. The chain joins TRBV5-6 to TRBJ2-2; no clear D. The sequencing input was T cells isolated from PBMCs. DNA for the CDR3: TGTGCCAGCAGCTTGGTCAGTTTCACCGGGGAGCTGTTTTTT. This translates into CASSLVSFTGELFF. The full variable domain, in which reference TRBV5-6 and TRBJ2-2 provide the parts outside the CDR3, is DAGVTQSPTHLIKTRGQQVTLRCSPKSGHDTVSWYQQALGQGPQFIFQYYEEEERQRGNFPDRFSGHQFPNYSSELNVNALLLGDSALYLCASSLVSFTGELFFGEGSRLTVL.